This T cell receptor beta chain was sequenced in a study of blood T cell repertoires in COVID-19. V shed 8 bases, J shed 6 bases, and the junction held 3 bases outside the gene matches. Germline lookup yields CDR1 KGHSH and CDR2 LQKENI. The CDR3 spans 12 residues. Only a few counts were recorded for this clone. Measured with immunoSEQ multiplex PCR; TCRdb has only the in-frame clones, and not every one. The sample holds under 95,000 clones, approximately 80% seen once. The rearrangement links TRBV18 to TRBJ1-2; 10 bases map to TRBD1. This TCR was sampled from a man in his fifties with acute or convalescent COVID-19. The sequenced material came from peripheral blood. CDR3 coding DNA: TGTGCCAGCACTGGACAGGGGGATGGCTACACCTTC. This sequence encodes CASTGQGDGYTF.